This TCR beta chain was identified during a study of Ad26.COV2.S vaccination and SARS-CoV-2 variants. Background on the study: Doses of Ad26.COV2.S were injected into muscle once or twice, 56 days apart.

Deletions cut 4 bases from V and 3 bases from J, with 9 bases between. The CDR3 consists of 12 residues. Germline CDR1 is SQVTM and CDR2 is ANQGSEA. Findings and caveats of the study: Substantial response breadth was reportedly seen for spike-specific CD8+ and CD4+ T cells after vaccination. It was vaccine recipients, not placebo recipients, who had the higher spike-specific TCR breadth.

Treatment described: roughly 18 received Ad26.COV2.S at low or high dose, single or two shots; a few received placebo; per-sample allocation not given. Samples came from day 63 after the first vaccine or placebo injection. Expression of Wuhan-strain SARS-CoV-2 spike came from the Ad26 vector that formed the vaccine. About this clone itself: Its antigen is unknown.

TCRdb's copy holds only in-frame clones and misses some; the assay was immunoSEQ multiplex PCR. This table has 300,000 to 350,000 clones, about 87% appearing once. This TCR was recovered from a person between 18 and 60 years old who received the Ad26.COV2.S COVID-19 vaccine or a placebo. The sample here was peripheral blood, taken in a trial of Ad26.COV2.S vaccine versus placebo. This chain links TRBV29-1 with TRBJ1-2; D may be TRBD1 (5 bases). The CDR3 is CSVVGGDYGYTF. In nucleotides, the CDR3 is TGCAGCGTTGTTGGGGGGGACTATGGCTACACCTTC. Drawing the rest from reference TRBV29-1 and TRBJ1-2, the complete variable domain is SAVISQKPSRDICQRGTSLTIQCQVDSQVTMMFWYRQQPGQSLTLIATANQGSEATYESGFVIDKFPISRPNLTFSTLTVSNMSPEDSSIYLCSVVGGDYGYTFGSGTRLTVV.